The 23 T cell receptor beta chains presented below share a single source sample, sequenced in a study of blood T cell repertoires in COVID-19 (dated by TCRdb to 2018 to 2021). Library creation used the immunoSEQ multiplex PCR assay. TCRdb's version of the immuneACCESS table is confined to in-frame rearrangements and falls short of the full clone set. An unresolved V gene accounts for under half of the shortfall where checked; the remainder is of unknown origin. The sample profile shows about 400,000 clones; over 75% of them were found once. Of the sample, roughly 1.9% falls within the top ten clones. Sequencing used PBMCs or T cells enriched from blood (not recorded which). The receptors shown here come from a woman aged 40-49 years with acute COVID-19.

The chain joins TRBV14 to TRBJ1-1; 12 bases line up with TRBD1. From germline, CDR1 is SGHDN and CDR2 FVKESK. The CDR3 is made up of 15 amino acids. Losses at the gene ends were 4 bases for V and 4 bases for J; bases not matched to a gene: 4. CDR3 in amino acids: CASSRGQGAGTEAFF. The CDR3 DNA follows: TGTGCCAGCAGCCGGGGACAGGGGGCGGGCACTGAAGCTTTCTTT.

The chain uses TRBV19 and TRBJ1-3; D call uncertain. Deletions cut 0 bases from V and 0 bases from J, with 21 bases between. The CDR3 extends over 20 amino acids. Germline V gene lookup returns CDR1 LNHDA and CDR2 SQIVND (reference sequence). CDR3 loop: CASSIDWYGRGISSGNTIYF. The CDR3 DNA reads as TGTGCCAGTAGTATAGATTGGTATGGACGCGGGATTTCCTCTGGAAACACCATATATTTT.

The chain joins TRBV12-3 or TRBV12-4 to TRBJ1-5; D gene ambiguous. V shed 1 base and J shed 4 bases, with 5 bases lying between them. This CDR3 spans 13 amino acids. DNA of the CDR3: TGTGCCAGCAGTTTAGACGCGAATCAGCCCCAGCATTTT. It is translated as CASSLDANQPQHF.

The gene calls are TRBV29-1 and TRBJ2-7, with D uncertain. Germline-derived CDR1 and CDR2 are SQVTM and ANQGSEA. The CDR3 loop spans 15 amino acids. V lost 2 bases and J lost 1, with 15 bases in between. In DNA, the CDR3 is TGCAGCGTTGAATTCCGAGAGGCTGGTTCCTACGAGCAGTACTTC. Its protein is CSVEFREAGSYEQYF.

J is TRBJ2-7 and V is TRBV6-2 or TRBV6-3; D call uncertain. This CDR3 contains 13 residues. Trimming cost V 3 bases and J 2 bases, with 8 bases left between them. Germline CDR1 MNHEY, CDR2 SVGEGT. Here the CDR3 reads CASSYAMPYEQYF. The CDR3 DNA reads TGTGCCAGCAGTTATGCTATGCCCTACGAGCAGTACTTC.

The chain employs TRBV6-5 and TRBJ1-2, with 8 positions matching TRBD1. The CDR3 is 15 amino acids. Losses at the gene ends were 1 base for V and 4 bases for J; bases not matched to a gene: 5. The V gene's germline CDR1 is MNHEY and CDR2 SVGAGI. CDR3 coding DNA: TGTGCCAGCAGTTACTACGACAGGGGAGTCTATGGCTACACCTTC. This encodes CASSYYDRGVYGYTF.

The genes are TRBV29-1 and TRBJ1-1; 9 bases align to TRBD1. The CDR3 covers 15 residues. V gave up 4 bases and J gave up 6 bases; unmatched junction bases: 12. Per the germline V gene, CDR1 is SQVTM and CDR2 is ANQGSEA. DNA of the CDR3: TGCAGCGTTGCACAGGGGGCGCAAAGTTTTGCTGAAGCTTTCTTT. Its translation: CSVAQGAQSFAEAFF. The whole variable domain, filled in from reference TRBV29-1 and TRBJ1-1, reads SAVISQKPSRDICQRGTSLTIQCQVDSQVTMMFWYRQQPGQSLTLIATANQGSEATYESGFVIDKFPISRPNLTFSTLTVSNMSPEDSSIYLCSVAQGAQSFAEAFFGQGTRLTVV.

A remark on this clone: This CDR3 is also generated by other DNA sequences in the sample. In nucleotides, the CDR3 is TGTGCCAGCAGCTTGGGCAGCAATGAGCAGTTCTTC. As protein: CASSLGSNEQFF. The chain links TRBV7-9 to TRBJ2-1; unclear D gene. The CDR3 spans 12 residues. Germline V CDR1 and CDR2: SEHNR, FQNEAQ (reference sequence). The ends were cut back, 3 bases at V and 6 bases at J, with 6 bases in the middle.

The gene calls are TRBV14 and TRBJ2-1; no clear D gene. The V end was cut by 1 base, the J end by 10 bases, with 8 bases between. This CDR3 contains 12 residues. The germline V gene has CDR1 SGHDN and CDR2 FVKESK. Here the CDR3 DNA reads TGTGCCAGCAGCCAAGGTAGAAAAGAGCAGTTCTTC. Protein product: CASSQGRKEQFF.

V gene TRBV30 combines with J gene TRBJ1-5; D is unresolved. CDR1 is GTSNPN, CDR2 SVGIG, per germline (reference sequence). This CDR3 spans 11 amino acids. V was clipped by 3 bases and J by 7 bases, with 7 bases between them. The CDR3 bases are TGTGCCTGGAGGTTAGTCCAGCCCCAGCATTTT. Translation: CAWRLVQPQHF. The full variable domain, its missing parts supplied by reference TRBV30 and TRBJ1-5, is SQTIHQWPATLVQPVGSPLSLECTVEGTSNPNLYWYRQAAGRGLQLLFYSVGIGQISSEVPQNLSASRPQDRQFILSSKKLLLSDSGFYLCAWRLVQPQHFGDGTRLSIL.

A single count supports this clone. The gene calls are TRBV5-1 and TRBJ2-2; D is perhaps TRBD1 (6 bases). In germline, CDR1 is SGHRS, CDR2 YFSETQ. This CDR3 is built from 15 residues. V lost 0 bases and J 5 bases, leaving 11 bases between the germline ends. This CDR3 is CASSLGQVGTGELFF. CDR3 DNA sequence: TGCGCCAGCAGCTTGGGACAGGTCGGAACCGGGGAGCTGTTTTTT.

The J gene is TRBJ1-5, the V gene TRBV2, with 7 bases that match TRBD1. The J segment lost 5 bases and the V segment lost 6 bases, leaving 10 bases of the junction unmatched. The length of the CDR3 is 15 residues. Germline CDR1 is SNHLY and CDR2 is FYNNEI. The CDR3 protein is CASRKDRPRDQPQHF. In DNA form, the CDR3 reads TGTGCCAGCAGGAAGGACAGGCCTAGGGATCAGCCCCAGCATTTT.

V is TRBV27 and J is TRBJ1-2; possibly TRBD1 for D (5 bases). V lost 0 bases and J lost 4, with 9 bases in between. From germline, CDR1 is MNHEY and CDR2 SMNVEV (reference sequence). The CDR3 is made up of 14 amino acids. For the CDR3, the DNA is TGTGCCAGCAGTTTATCCAGACAGATCTATGGCTACACCTTC. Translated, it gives CASSLSRQIYGYTF.

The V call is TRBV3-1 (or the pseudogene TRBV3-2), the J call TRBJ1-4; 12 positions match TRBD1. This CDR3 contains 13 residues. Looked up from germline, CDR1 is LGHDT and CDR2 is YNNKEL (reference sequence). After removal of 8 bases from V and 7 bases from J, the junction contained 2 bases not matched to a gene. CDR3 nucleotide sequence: TGTGCCAGCGGGGACAGGGGGCCTGAAAAACTGTTTTTT. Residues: CASGDRGPEKLFF.

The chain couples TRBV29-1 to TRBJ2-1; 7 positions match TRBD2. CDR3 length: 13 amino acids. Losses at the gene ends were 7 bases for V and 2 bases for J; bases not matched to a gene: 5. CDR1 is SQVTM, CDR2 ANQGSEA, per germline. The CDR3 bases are TGCAGCGGTCAAACTAGCGCCTACAATGAGCAGTTCTTC. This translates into CSGQTSAYNEQFF.

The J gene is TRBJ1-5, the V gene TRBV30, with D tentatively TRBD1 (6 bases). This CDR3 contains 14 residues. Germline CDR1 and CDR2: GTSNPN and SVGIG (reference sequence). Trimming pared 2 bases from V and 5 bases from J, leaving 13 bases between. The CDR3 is CAWSLGHSDQPQHF. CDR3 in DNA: TGTGCCTGGAGTCTGGGACATTCGGATCAGCCCCAGCATTTT.

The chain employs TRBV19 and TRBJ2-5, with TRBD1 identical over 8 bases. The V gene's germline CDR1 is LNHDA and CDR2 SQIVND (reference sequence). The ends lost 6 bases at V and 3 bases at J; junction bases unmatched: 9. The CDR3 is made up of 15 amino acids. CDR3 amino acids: CASSASDRAEETQYF. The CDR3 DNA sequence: TGTGCCAGTAGCGCCTCGGACAGGGCTGAAGAGACCCAGTACTTC.

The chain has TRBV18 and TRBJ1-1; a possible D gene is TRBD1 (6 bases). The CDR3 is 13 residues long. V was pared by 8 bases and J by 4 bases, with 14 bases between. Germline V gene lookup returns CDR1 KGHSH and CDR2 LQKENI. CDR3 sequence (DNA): TGTGCCAGCAACGGACAGAGGGGCACTGAAGCTTTCTTT. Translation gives CASNGQRGTEAFF.

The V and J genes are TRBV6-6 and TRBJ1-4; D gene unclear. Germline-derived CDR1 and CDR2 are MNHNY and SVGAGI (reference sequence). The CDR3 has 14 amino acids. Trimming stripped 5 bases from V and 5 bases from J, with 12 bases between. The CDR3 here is CASSPPGRNEKLFF. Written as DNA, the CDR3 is TGTGCCAGCAGTCCCCCGGGGAGGAATGAAAAACTGTTTTTT.

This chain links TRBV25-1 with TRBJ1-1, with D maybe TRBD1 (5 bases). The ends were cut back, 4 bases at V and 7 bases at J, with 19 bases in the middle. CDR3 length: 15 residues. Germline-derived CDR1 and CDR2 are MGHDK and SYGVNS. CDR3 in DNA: TGTGCCAGCAGTGTCGAACGGGGGTACCCGGTTGAAGCTTTCTTT. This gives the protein CASSVERGYPVEAFF.

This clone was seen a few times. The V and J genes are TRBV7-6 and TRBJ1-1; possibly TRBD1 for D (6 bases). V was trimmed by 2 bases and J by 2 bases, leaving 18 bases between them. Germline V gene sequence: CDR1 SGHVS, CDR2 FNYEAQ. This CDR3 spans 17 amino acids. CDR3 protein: CASSLISRGDINTEAFF. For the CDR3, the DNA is TGTGCCAGCAGCTTAATTAGCAGGGGCGATATTAACACTGAAGCTTTCTTT.

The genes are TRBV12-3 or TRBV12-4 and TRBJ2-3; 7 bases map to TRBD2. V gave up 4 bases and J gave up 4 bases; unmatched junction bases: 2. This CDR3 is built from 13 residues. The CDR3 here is CASSWGGADTQYF. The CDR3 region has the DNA TGTGCCAGCAGTTGGGGAGGGGCAGATACGCAGTATTTT.

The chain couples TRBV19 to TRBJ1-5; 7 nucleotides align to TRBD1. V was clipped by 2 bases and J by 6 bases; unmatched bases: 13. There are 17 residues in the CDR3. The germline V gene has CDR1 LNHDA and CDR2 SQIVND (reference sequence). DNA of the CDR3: TGTGCCAGTAGTATACGGGATCTCAGGGGGTTCATTCAGCCCCAGCATTTT. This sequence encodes CASSIRDLRGFIQPQHF.